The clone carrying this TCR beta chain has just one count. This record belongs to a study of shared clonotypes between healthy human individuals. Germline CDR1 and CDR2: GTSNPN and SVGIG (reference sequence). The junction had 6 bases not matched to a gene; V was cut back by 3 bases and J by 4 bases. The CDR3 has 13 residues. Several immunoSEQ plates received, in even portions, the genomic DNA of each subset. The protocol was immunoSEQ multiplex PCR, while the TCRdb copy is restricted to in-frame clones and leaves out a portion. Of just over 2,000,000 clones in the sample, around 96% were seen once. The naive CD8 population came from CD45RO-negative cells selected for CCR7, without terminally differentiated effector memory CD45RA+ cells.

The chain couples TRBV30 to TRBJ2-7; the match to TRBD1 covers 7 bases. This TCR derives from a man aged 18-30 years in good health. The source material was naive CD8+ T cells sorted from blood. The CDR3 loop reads CAWRNRGWYEQYF. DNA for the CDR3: TGTGCCTGGAGGAACAGGGGTTGGTACGAGCAGTACTTC.